This TCR beta chain was recorded in a study of PD-1 blockade in mismatch repair-deficient tumors. The CDR3 is made up of 14 amino acids. The ends lost 6 bases at V and 5 bases at J; junction bases unmatched: 7. Germline V CDR1 and CDR2: SNHLY, FYNNEI. Assay: immunoSEQ multiplex PCR; the TCRdb copy retains only in-frame clones and omits some. The profile shows 15,000 to 25,000 clones, over 75% of them singletons. This receptor was obtained from an adult with mismatch repair-deficient cancer. The input for sequencing was PBMCs, taken 52 weeks after starting pembrolizumab. V gene TRBV2 combines with J gene TRBJ2-5; 9 positions match TRBD1. The DNA of the CDR3 is TGTGCCAGCAGACCCGACAGGGGGGGGGAGACCCAGTACTTC. It yields the protein CASRPDRGGETQYF.